The present T cell receptor beta chain was sequenced within a study of OX40 agonist ivuxolimab in advanced cancers. As for the study more broadly: Ivuxolimab, which targeted the costimulatory receptor OX40 (CD134), was an agonistic, fully human IgG2 monoclonal antibody. Intravenous ivuxolimab was administered to patients every 2 weeks at six dose levels: 0.01, 0.1, 0.3, 1.5, 3 and 10 mg/kg. Among the 50 to 55 dose-escalation patients, approximately 20 had hepatocellular carcinoma, roughly 15 melanoma, 9 renal cell carcinoma and 9 head and neck cancer. In the dose-escalation cohort, more than 75% of patients were male, and the mean age was approximately 60 years, with a range of about 23 to 85. Prior anti-PD-1, anti-PD-L1 or anti-CTLA-4 therapy was permitted, and about two fifths of dose-escalation patients had received checkpoint inhibitors. Three dose-escalation patients achieved partial responses, one with hepatocellular carcinoma and two with cutaneous melanoma. The point of sequencing TCRbeta in the periphery was to test whether ivuxolimab changed TCR sequence diversity and drove clonal T-cell expansion. The paper describes the monotherapy dose-escalation part (N = 52 patients) of the phase I trial of ivuxolimab. Findings and caveats that apply to the study as a whole: After ivuxolimab, expanded clones were on average more numerous among CD8+ T cells than among CD4+ T cells. Partial responders in the 0.1-3.0 mg/kg groups had among the lowest normalized peripheral clonal expansion, especially among CD8+ T cells. At doses from 0.1 to 3.0 mg/kg, clonal expansion was seen in both CD4+ and CD8+ blood T cells between baseline and week 6. Low levels of normalized T-cell clonal expansion were also shown by some nonresponding patients. The antigen specificity of the clonally expanded peripheral T cells was not determined.

With respect to this clone: It has no known antigen specificity. The record has no base qualities; no much larger clone is one base away.

Genomic DNA was extracted from sorted cells for sequencing of the TCRbeta CDR3 region. TCRbeta CDR3 regions were sequenced using the immunoSEQ Assay. TCRdb's version of the immuneACCESS table is confined to in-frame rearrangements and falls short of the full clone set. An unresolved V gene accounts for under half of the shortfall where checked; the remainder is of unknown origin. The sample table lists some 52,000 clones, roughly 93% of them with a count of one. Clones ranked in the top ten supply approximately 23% of the sample. The trial excluded patients who had a history of autoimmune disease or were on systemic immunosuppression. In every dose cohort, peripheral blood was drawn for TCR sequencing at baseline, cycle 4 day 1, and cycle 7 day 1. Samples came from an open-label, multicenter, first-in-human phase I dose-escalation trial of ivuxolimab. Adults with locally advanced or metastatic melanoma, renal cell, hepatocellular, or head and neck squamous cell carcinoma were enrolled in the trial. CD4+ and CD8+ T cells were sorted separately from peripheral blood before TCR sequencing.

The TCR was taken from an adult with an advanced solid tumor such as melanoma, head and neck, liver or kidney cancer. The starting material was CD4+ or CD8+ T cells sorted from blood, obtained in a trial of the OX40 agonist ivuxolimab.

The CDR3 region: CASSLDIGEQFF. The DNA reads TGTGCCAGCAGTTTAGACATCGGAGAGCAGTTCTTC. The chain is assembled from TRBV27 and TRBJ2-1; the D gene lacks a confident call. As encoded in the germline V gene (reference sequence), CDR1 is MNHEY while CDR2 is SMNVEV. At the junction V is shortened by 2 bases and J by 10 bases, with 9 bases in between. Taken from cysteine to phenylalanine, the CDR3 has 12 residues. Only CDR3 DNA remains: 36 bases, in frame from the first base.